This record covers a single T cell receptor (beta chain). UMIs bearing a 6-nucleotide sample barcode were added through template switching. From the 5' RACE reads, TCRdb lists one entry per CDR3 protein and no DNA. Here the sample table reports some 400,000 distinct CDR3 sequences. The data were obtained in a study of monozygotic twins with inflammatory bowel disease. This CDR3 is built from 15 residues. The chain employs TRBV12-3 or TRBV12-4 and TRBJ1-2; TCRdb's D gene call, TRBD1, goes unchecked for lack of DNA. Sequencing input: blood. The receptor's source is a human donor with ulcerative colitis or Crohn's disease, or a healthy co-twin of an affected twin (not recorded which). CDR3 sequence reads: CASRRTGAFTYGYTF.